These 5 T cell receptor beta chains came from one sample sequenced in a study of blood T cell repertoires in COVID-19. Using immunoSEQ multiplex PCR, the repertoire was profiled, and TCRdb retains in-frame clones only, with some absent. Seen here are 290,000 or so clones, about 87% observed once, and the top ten hold over 1%. The sample consisted of peripheral blood. These receptors all come from an older man with acute or convalescent COVID-19.

This clone occurred a few times. The chain uses TRBV28 and TRBJ1-2; 10 nucleotides align to TRBD1. Germline V gene lookup returns CDR1 MDHEN and CDR2 SYDVKM. V trimming: 6 bases; J trimming: 7 bases; junction bases outside the gene matches: 11. This CDR3 contains 15 residues. As DNA, the CDR3 is TGTGCCAGCAGAGATCGGGACAGGGGAGGGGGTGGCTACACCTTC. This translates into CASRDRDRGGGGYTF.

This chain uses TRBV5-1 with TRBJ2-7, with D maybe TRBD1 (5 bases). The CDR3 contains 13 residues. The germline V and J ends were trimmed by 4 bases and 1 base, with 9 bases remaining between them. CDR1 is SGHRS, CDR2 YFSETQ, per germline. CDR3 DNA sequence: TGCGCCAGCAGCAGGGGTATGTCCTACGAGCAGTACTTC. Its translation: CASSRGMSYEQYF.

The chain couples TRBV6-5 to TRBJ2-1; tentative D call: TRBD2 (5 bases). Germline CDR1 is MNHEY and CDR2 is SVGAGI. Trimming removed 0 bases at V and 4 bases at J, with 13 bases between. This CDR3 has 16 residues. CDR3 DNA sequence: TGTGCCAGCAGTTACTCCACCGTACGGGGTTACAATGAGCAGTTCTTC. Amino acids: CASSYSTVRGYNEQFF.

The genes are TRBV24-1 and TRBJ2-1; 9 bases fit TRBD1. The CDR3 sequence is 16 residues long. Germline loops: CDR1 KGHDR, CDR2 SFDVKD. With V trimmed by 4 bases and J by 6 bases, 9 bases remained unmatched. CDR3 in DNA: TGTGCCACCAGTGACCCGACAGGGGGGGGAAGCAATGAGCAGTTCTTC. This sequence encodes CATSDPTGGGSNEQFF.

CDR3 protein: CASSGTGQGITGELFF. CDR3 in DNA: TGCGCCAGCAGCGGTACGGGACAGGGAATAACCGGGGAGCTGTTTTTT. V gene TRBV5-1 combines with J gene TRBJ2-2, with TRBD1 identical over 9 bases. The CDR3 contains 16 residues. Germline lookup yields CDR1 SGHRS and CDR2 YFSETQ. The trim removed 4 bases at V and 5 bases at J, leaving 9 bases unmatched.